The 21 T cell receptor beta chains below come from one sample, sequenced in a study of early T cells in non-severe SARS-CoV-2 infection. Via MiXCR, TCRdb re-called the 5' RACE reads, giving one row per CDR3 protein. In the table there are about 80,000 distinct CDR3 sequences, less than 8% of which are singletons. The specimen sequenced was whole blood. The receptors were gathered from an adult who was a healthcare worker with PCR-confirmed SARS-CoV-2 infection or an uninfected control (not recorded which).

The chain has TRBV7-2 and TRBJ1-3; D unresolved. The CDR3 runs to 12 residues. Germline values: CDR1 SGHTA, CDR2 FQGNSA. Trimming left V 5 bases short and J 4 bases short, with 6 bases between. CDR3 coding DNA: TGTGCCAGCAGCCTACAAGGAAACACCATATATTTT. Protein sequence: CASSLQGNTIYF.

The chain uses TRBV6-6 and TRBJ1-1; D not resolved. Trimming stripped 6 bases from V and 2 bases from J, with 13 bases between. The CDR3 contains 14 residues. Per germline, CDR1 MNHNY and CDR2 SVGAGI (reference sequence). The CDR3 here is CASRGGSENTEAFF. As DNA, the CDR3 is TGTGCCAGCAGGGGCGGATCAGAAAACACTGAAGCTTTCTTT.

V gene TRBV7-9 combines with J gene TRBJ1-4; a possible D gene is TRBD1 (6 bases). Per the germline V gene, CDR1 is SEHNR and CDR2 is FQNEAQ (reference sequence). With 5 bases removed from V and 7 bases from J, the gap between germline ends came to 14 bases. CDR3 length: 14 residues. The CDR3 protein is CASSLGAAGEKLFF. The CDR3 bases are TGTGCCAGCAGCCTGGGGGCCGCAGGTGAAAAACTGTTTTTT.

There are many counts of this clonotype. The chain has TRBV29-1 and TRBJ2-3; possibly TRBD1 for D (5 bases). The V end was cut by 6 bases, the J end by 13 bases, with 8 bases between. Germline assignment: CDR1 SQVTM and CDR2 ANQGSEA. CDR3 size: 8 residues. This CDR3 reads CSVSREYF. CDR3 nucleotides: TGCAGCGTGAGCAGGGAGTATTTT.

The CDR3 sequence is CASRAQTLNEKLFF. The CDR3, as DNA: TGTGCCAGCAGAGCACAGACGCTAAATGAAAAACTGTTTTTT. The chain joins TRBV12-3 or TRBV12-4 to TRBJ1-4; D remains ambiguous. V shed 6 bases and J shed 5 bases, with 13 bases lying between them. The CDR3 loop spans 14 amino acids.

This clonotype was detected many times. The chain links TRBV12-3 or TRBV12-4 to TRBJ2-3; 7 bases map to TRBD2. J was trimmed by 4 bases and V by 3 bases; bases with no gene match: 7. The CDR3 extends over 15 amino acids. The CDR3 is CASSFRSGAPDTQYF. The CDR3 DNA is TGTGCCAGCAGTTTTCGCAGCGGGGCCCCAGATACGCAGTATTTT.

The chain recombines TRBV24-1 with TRBJ1-3; no firm D call. The CDR3 loop spans 18 amino acids. Trimming shortened V by 0 bases and J by 6 bases, and 20 bases separated the two germline ends. Germline V gene sequence: CDR1 KGHDR, CDR2 SFDVKD. In nucleotides, the CDR3 is TGTGCCACCAGTGATTTGCAACTCGGCGGAGAAACTGAAAACACCATATATTTT. It translates to CATSDLQLGGETENTIYF.

This clonotype turned up a few times. The chain combines TRBV3-1 with TRBJ1-1; the D is unclear. Germline CDR1 and CDR2: LGHDT and YNNKEL (reference sequence). V lost 3 bases and J lost 4, with 12 bases in between. CDR3 length equals 14 residues. This CDR3 is CASSQWRTFTEAFF. The CDR3 DNA is TGTGCCAGCAGCCAGTGGAGGACTTTCACTGAAGCTTTCTTT.

V usage is TRBV7-2 and J usage is TRBJ2-1; tentative D call: TRBD2 (6 bases). Trimming stripped 2 bases from V and 7 bases from J, with 9 bases between. There are 13 residues in the CDR3. The germline CDR1 and CDR2 sequences are SGHTA and FQGNSA. In nucleotides, the CDR3 is TGTGCCAGCAGCTTATCCCGGGGGAATGAGCAGTTCTTC. Protein sequence: CASSLSRGNEQFF.

This clonotype has a handful of counts. The genes are TRBV20-1 and TRBJ2-5; D remains unclear. The CDR3 extends over 16 amino acids. Trimming took off 0 bases at V and 4 bases at J, with 18 bases between the two ends. Germline CDR1 and CDR2: DFQATT and SNEGSKA (reference sequence). The CDR3 bases are TGCAGTGCTAGAGATATTTCTCTACACTCTAGAGAGACCCAGTACTTC. Protein sequence: CSARDISLHSRETQYF.

This clonotype was seen at least ten times. DNA of the CDR3: TGTGCCAGCAGAGACTTGACTTCACGAGAGACCCAGTACTTC. Protein product: CASRDLTSRETQYF. The J gene is TRBJ2-5, the V gene TRBV6-6; D unresolved. There are 14 residues in the CDR3. Germline V gene lookup returns CDR1 MNHNY and CDR2 SVGAGI (reference sequence). The V end lost 6 bases, the J end lost 4 bases, and 15 bases lay between the germline ends.

There are many counts of this clonotype. The chain uses TRBV10-2 and TRBJ2-4; no definite D call. The CDR3 is made up of 18 amino acids. Trimming stripped 3 bases from V and 0 bases from J, with 18 bases between. Germline-derived CDR1 and CDR2 are WSHSY and SAAADI. This chain's CDR3 is CASSDGVRRKLAKNIQYF. The DNA of the CDR3 is TGCGCCAGCAGTGACGGTGTCAGGAGAAAACTAGCCAAAAACATTCAGTACTTC.

This clonotype was picked up many times. J is TRBJ1-1 and V is TRBV5-6; the D is unclear. Germline V gene sequence: CDR1 SGHDT, CDR2 YYEEEE. Trimming removed 4 bases at V and 4 bases at J, with 8 bases between. The CDR3 is 12 amino acids. CDR3 region: CASSHSTTEAFF. The CDR3 bases are TGTGCCAGCAGCCACAGTACCACTGAAGCTTTCTTT. Full variable domain (missing parts from reference TRBV5-6 and TRBJ1-1): DAGVTQSPTHLIKTRGQQVTLRCSPKSGHDTVSWYQQALGQGPQFIFQYYEEEERQRGNFPDRFSGHQFPNYSSELNVNALLLGDSALYLCASSHSTTEAFFGQGTRLTVV.

This clonotype came up a few times. DNA for the CDR3: TGCGCCAGCAGCTTATCGGGGCGGGATACGCAGTATTTT. Residues: CASSLSGRDTQYF. This chain links TRBV5-1 with TRBJ2-3; D may be TRBD1 or TRBD2 (5 bases each). The CDR3 spans 13 residues. Trimming pared 2 bases from V and 6 bases from J, leaving 10 bases between. In germline, CDR1 is SGHRS, CDR2 YFSETQ.

This clonotype was recorded many times. V and J are TRBV6-5 and TRBJ2-1; D gene ambiguous. Looked up from germline, CDR1 is MNHEY and CDR2 is SVGAGI. V was shortened by 0 bases and J by 6 bases, with 9 bases between the two germline ends. This CDR3 is 14 amino acids long. CDR3 DNA: TGTGCCAGCAGTTACTCAGGGCACCTCAATGAGCAGTTCTTC. It translates to CASSYSGHLNEQFF.

There are a few counts of this clonotype. The V gene is TRBV11-2, the J gene TRBJ2-6; D ambiguous. CDR3 length: 15 residues. Per the germline V gene, CDR1 is SGHAT and CDR2 is FQNNGV. Trimming left V 4 bases short and J 0 bases short, with 7 bases between. CDR3 DNA: TGTGCCAGCAGCTCCCGCTTCTCTGGGGCCAACGTCCTGACTTTC. It translates to CASSSRFSGANVLTF.

This clonotype showed up many times. The chain links TRBV5-4 to TRBJ2-1, with D maybe TRBD2 (5 bases). Germline V gene lookup returns CDR1 SGHNT and CDR2 YYREEE (reference sequence). V lost 4 bases, J lost 7 bases, and 12 bases lay in between. The CDR3 is 13 residues long. CDR3 protein: CASSPRTGNEQFF. The CDR3 DNA reads TGTGCCAGCAGCCCACGGACGGGAAATGAGCAGTTCTTC.

This clonotype showed up just a few times. The J gene is TRBJ2-1, the V gene TRBV28; 13 nucleotides match TRBD2. The V gene's germline CDR1 is MDHEN and CDR2 SYDVKM. J was trimmed by 3 bases and V by 1 base; bases with no gene match: 6. This CDR3 is 18 amino acids long. CDR3 amino acids: CASSLSGLAGLLYNEQFF. DNA of the CDR3: TGTGCCAGCAGTTTATCGGGACTAGCGGGGCTCCTCTACAATGAGCAGTTCTTC.

In this sample, this clonotype turned up a few times. The chain has TRBV7-6 and TRBJ2-5, with 9 bases that match TRBD2. The germline CDR1 and CDR2 sequences are SGHVS and FNYEAQ. V shed 5 bases and J 0 bases; nucleotides not matched to a gene: 4. CDR3 size: 15 residues. The CDR3 region is CASSPRTSDQETQYF. CDR3 DNA sequence: TGTGCCAGCAGCCCGCGGACTAGCGACCAAGAGACCCAGTACTTC.

The chain employs TRBV6-2 or TRBV6-3 and TRBJ2-1; 8 bases are a match to TRBD2. Germline values: CDR1 MNHEY, CDR2 SVGEGT. This CDR3 is 13 amino acids long. V dropped 0 bases and J dropped 15; count of bases not matched to a gene: 7. The CDR3 here is CASSYSKISGVFF. Here the CDR3 DNA reads TGTGCCAGCAGTTACTCGAAGATTAGCGGGGTGTTCTTC.

The chain carries TRBV5-5 and TRBJ1-2; 7 bases map to TRBD1. In germline, CDR1 is SGHKS, CDR2 YYEKEE (reference sequence). The CDR3 spans 15 residues. The V segment lost 0 bases and the J segment 8 bases; nucleotides outside the gene matches: 10. The CDR3 DNA follows: TGTGCCAGCAGCTTGGCCACGGCAGGGGGAGGAGGCTACACCTTC. This encodes CASSLATAGGGGYTF.